Given below is one T cell receptor (beta chain) in context. Its antigen is undetermined. The assay was immunoSEQ multiplex PCR, and TCRdb's table has in-frame clones only and misses some. The profile covers tens of thousands of clones, with more than 85% appearing a single time and under 0.4% taken by the ten largest. The data originate from a study of graft-versus-host responses after intestinal transplantation. Study-wide context: Each patient got anti-thymocyte globulin induction, then tacrolimus and steroids for roughly 3 years. Study-level points and caveats: HvG clone declines early post-transplant were associated with peak circulating GvH levels. The authors found GvH clones in recipient marrow, some appearing first in ileum or blood. Individuals who had graft-donor T cell macrochimerism had allografts that showed high graft-versus-host to host-versus-graft clonal ratios.

Germline CDR1 and CDR2: SGHTS and YDEGEE. CDR3 length: 17 residues. V was cut by 6 bases and J by 3 bases, with 24 bases left in between. Specimen: unstimulated CD4+ T cells sorted from spleen or lymph node cells, collected before transplant. The V gene is TRBV5-8, the J gene TRBJ2-5; a possible D gene is TRBD2 (6 bases). The receptor was derived from a human donor who was the organ donor for an intestinal transplant. The CDR3 spells CASTLGGSGGREETQYF. CDR3 DNA sequence: TGTGCCAGCACCCTGGGGGGTAGCGGAGGACGCGAAGAGACCCAGTACTTC.